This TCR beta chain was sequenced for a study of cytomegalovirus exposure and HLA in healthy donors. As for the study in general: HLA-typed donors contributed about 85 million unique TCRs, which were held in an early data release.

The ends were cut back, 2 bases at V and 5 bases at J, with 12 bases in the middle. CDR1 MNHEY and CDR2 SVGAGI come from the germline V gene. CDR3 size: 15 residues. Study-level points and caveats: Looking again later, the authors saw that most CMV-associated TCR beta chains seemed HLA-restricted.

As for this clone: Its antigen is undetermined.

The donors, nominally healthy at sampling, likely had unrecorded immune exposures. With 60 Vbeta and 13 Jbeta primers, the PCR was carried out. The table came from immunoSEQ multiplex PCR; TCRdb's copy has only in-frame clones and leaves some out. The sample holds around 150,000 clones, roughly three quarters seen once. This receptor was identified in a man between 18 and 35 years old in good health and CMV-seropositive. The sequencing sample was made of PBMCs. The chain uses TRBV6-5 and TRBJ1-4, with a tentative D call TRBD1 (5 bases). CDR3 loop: CASSYTGSRNEKLFF. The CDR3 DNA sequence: TGTGCCAGCAGTTACACAGGCAGCCGAAATGAAAAACTGTTTTTT.